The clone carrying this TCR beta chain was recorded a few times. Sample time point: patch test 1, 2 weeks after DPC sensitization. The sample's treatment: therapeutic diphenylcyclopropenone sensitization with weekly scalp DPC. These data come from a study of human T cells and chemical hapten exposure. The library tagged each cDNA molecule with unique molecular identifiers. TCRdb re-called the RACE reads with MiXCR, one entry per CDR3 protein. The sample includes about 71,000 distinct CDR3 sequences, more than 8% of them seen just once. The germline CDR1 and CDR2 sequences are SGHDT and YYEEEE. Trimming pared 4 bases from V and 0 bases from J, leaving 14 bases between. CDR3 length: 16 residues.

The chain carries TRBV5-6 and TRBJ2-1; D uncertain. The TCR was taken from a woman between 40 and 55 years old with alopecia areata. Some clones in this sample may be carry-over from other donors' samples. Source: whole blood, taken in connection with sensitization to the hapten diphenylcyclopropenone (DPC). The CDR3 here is CASSSLDIPSYNEQFF. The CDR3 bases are TGTGCCAGCAGCAGTCTCGATATCCCCTCCTACAATGAGCAGTTCTTC. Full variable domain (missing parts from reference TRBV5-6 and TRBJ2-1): DAGVTQSPTHLIKTRGQQVTLRCSPKSGHDTVSWYQQALGQGPQFIFQYYEEEERQRGNFPDRFSGHQFPNYSSELNVNALLLGDSALYLCASSSLDIPSYNEQFFGPGTRLTVL.